The TCR beta chain described here comes from a study of blood T cell repertoires in COVID-19. Study-level information: Samples of COVID-19 (acute and convalescent) were obtained from the United States, Italy and Spain. The cDNA or gDNA used as material had been derived from T cells, B-cell-depleted T cells, or PBMCs.

The CDR3 extends over 15 amino acids. Germline V gene lookup returns CDR1 SGHDN and CDR2 FVKESK. Trimming took 1 base from V and 7 from J; bases not matched to a gene: 6. Per the original data handling: Cell counts per sample came from amplifying reference gene primers. Sequencing was performed with immunoSEQ multiplex PCR; in TCRdb, only in-frame clones are kept and a portion is missing. Clonal size and the V and J genes are those of that table, whereas D and trimming came from the DNA. The table has tens of thousands of clones, about nine tenths seen once. This chain links TRBV14 with TRBJ2-1; 8 bases map to TRBD1. This TCR came from a man in his fifties with active or convalescent COVID-19. Sequences were obtained from peripheral blood. Here the CDR3 DNA reads TGTGCCAGCAGCCAAGGGACAGGGCGGGTAAATGAGCAGTTCTTC. Translating gives CASSQGTGRVNEQFF.